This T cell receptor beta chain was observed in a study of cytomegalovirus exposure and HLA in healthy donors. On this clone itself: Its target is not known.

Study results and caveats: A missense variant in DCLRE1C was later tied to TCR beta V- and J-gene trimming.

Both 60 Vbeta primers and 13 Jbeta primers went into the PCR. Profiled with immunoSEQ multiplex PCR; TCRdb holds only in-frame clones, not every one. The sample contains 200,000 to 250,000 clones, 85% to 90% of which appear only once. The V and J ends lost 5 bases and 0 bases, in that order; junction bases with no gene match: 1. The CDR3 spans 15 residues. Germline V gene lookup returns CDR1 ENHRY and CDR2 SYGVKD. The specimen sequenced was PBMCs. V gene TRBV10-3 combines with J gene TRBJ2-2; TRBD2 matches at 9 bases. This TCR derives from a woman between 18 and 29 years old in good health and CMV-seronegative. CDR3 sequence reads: CAISRLAANTGELFF. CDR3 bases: TGTGCCATCAGTAGACTAGCGGCGAACACCGGGGAGCTGTTTTTT.